Below, one T cell receptor (beta chain) is given with its context. Its antigen is currently unknown. This record belongs to a study of cytomegalovirus exposure and HLA in healthy donors. About the study: Around 85 million unique TCRs from HLA-typed donors were held in an early data release. Study results and caveats: 16,951 TCR beta sequences were associated with HLA alleles at 0.05 false discovery rate in a later analysis. Researchers left out some V segments, among them TRBV6-2 and TRBV6-3, as indistinguishable.

These donors, healthy bone marrow donors, were studied. The CDR3 is 13 residues long. Germline V lookup: CDR1 LNHDA, CDR2 SQIVND (reference sequence). V was trimmed by 7 bases and J by 4 bases, leaving 13 bases between them. The PCR used 60 Vbeta and 13 Jbeta primers. Some clones are missing from TCRdb's copy, which holds only in-frame ones; the method was immunoSEQ multiplex PCR. The table records fewer than 65,000 clones, about 90% of them present only once. Sequencing input: PBMCs. The chain carries TRBV19 and TRBJ1-1, with D maybe TRBD1 (5 bases). The receptor was derived from a man aged 18 to 30 in good health and CMV-seronegative. The CDR3 region has the DNA TGTGCCAGTATGGGGAGGGGTCTCACTGAAGCTTTCTTT. This translates into CASMGRGLTEAFF.